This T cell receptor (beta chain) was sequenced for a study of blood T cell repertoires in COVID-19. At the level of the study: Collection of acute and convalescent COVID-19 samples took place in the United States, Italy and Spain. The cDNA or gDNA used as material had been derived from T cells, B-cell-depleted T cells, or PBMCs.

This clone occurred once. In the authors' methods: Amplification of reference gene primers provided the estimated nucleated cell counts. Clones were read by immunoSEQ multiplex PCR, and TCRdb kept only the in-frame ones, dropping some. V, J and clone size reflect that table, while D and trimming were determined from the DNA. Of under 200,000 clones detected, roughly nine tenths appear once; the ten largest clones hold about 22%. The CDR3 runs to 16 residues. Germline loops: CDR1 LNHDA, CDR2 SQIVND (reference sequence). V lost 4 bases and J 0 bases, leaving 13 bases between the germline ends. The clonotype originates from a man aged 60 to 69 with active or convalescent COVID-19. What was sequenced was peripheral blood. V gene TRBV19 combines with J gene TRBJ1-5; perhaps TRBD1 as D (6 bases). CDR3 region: CASSTWDIDSNQPQHF. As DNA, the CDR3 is TGTGCCAGTAGTACCTGGGACATAGATAGCAATCAGCCCCAGCATTTT.